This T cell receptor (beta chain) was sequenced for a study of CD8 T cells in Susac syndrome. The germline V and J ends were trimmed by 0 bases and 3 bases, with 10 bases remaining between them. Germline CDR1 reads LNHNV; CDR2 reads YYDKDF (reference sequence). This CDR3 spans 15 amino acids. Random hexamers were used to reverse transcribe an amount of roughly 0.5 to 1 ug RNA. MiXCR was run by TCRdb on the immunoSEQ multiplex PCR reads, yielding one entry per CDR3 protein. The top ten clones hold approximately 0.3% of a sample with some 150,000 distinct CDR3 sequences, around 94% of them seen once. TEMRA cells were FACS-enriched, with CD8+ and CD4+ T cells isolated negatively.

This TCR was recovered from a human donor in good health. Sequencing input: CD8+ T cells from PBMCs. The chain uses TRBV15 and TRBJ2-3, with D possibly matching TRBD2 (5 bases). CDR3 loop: CATSRDRGRTDTQYF. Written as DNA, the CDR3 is TGTGCCACCAGCAGAGATCGAGGGCGTACAGATACGCAGTATTTT.